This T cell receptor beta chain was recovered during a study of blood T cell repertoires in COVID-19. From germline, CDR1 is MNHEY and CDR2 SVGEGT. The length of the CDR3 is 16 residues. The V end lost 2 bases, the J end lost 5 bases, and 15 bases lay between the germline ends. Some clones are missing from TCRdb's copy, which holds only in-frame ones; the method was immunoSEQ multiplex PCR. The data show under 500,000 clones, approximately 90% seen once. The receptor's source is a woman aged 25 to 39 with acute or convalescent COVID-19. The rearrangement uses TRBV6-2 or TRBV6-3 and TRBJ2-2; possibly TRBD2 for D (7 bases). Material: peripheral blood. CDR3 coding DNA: TGTGCCAGCAGTTACCCTGGTGGGGGGGCTACCGGGGAGCTGTTTTTT. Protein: CASSYPGGGATGELFF.